Listed below are T cell receptor beta chains from one sample, sequenced in a study of beta chain features in type 1 diabetes. Repertoires were generated with immunoSEQ multiplex PCR, while TCRdb's copy carries only in-frame clones and drops some. The sample records around 710,000 clones, around 12% being singletons. Input material: naive CD4+ T cells from blood. The receptor set was obtained from a man between 25 and 39 years old with type 1 diabetes. Each CDR3 is given with its conserved first and last residue. The D gene is left open where the match is weak. Clone size is stated in some rows and not others, as once, few, many or a class when expanded.

abundance,d_gene,j_gene,v_gene,CDR3aa,CDR3nt
.,.,TRBJ2-2,TRBV7-9,CASDAGELFF,TGTGCCTCAGACGCCGGGGAGCTGTTTTTT
.,.,TRBJ2-1,TRBV4-2,CASSQASVNRDNEQFF,TGTGCCAGCAGCCAAGCTTCCGTAAACAGGGACAATGAGCAGTTCTTC
few,TRBD1,TRBJ1-6,TRBV9,CASSVEGTGDLGSPLHF,TGTGCCAGCAGCGTAGAAGGGACAGGGGATCTTGGCTCACCCCTCCACTTT
.,.,TRBJ2-7,TRBV5-6,CASSYSGLAPTYEQYF,TGTGCCAGCAGCTACTCTGGCCTCGCCCCCACCTACGAGCAGTACTTC
.,.,TRBJ1-2,TRBV14,CASSQSVRGRLYGYTF,TGTGCCAGCAGCCAATCGGTACGCGGGCGGCTCTATGGCTACACCTTC
.,.,TRBJ2-2,TRBV5-1,CASSSSGSTNTGELFF,TGCGCCAGCAGCTCCTCCGGGAGTACGAACACCGGGGAGCTGTTTTTT
few,.,TRBJ2-5,TRBV7-2,CASSRGRYQETQYF,TGTGCCAGCAGCAGAGGGAGGTACCAAGAGACCCAGTACTTC
.,TRBD2,TRBJ2-3,TRBV6-6,CASSQGLAGTTDTQYF,TGTGCCAGCAGCCAAGGACTAGCGGGAACCACAGATACGCAGTATTTT
.,.,TRBJ1-4,TRBV5-4,CASSLANRRNEKLFF,TGTGCCAGCAGCTTGGCCAATCGGCGTAATGAAAAACTGTTTTTT
.,.,TRBJ1-3,TRBV6-5,CASSTLRDGENTIYF,TGTGCCAGCAGTACCCTCAGGGACGGGGAAAACACCATATATTTT
.,TRBD2,TRBJ2-1,TRBV27,CASSPREGAHEQFF,TGTGCCAGCAGTCCTCGGGAGGGCGCCCATGAGCAGTTCTTC
few,.,TRBJ2-7,TRBV5-5,CASSLEGRRGEQYF,TGTGCCAGCAGCTTGGAGGGACGGCGTGGAGAGCAGTACTTC
.,TRBD1,TRBJ1-5,TRBV10-3,CAISPTGTGYSNQPQHF,TGTGCCATCAGTCCGACCGGGACAGGTTATAGCAATCAGCCCCAGCATTTT
.,.,TRBJ2-2,TRBV30,CAWRPGTPLTGELFF,TGTGCCTGGAGACCGGGAACCCCACTCACCGGGGAGCTGTTTTTT
.,TRBD1,TRBJ1-2,TRBV19,CASSNGQDYGYTF,TGTGCCAGTAGTAACGGACAGGACTATGGCTACACCTTC
.,.,TRBJ2-3,TRBV5-1,CASRPGSFTDTQYF,TGCGCCAGCAGGCCTGGGAGCTTCACAGATACGCAGTATTTT
few,.,TRBJ1-1,TRBV14,CASSQVSGGSTEAFF,TGTGCCAGCAGCCAAGTCTCGGGGGGATCCACTGAAGCTTTCTTT
.,.,TRBJ1-4,TRBV11-2,CASSLASGFVNEKLFF,TGTGCCAGCAGCTTAGCGTCGGGCTTTGTTAATGAAAAACTGTTTTTT
few,.,TRBJ2-1,TRBV7-6,CASSLLGEQFF,TGTGCCAGCAGCTTACTCGGTGAGCAGTTCTTC
few,TRBD1,TRBJ1-2,TRBV19,CASSIGQGGYGYTF,TGTGCCAGTAGTATTGGACAGGGCGGATATGGCTACACCTTC
few,.,TRBJ1-2,TRBV5-6,CASSLRPRTNYGYTF,TGTGCCAGCAGCTTGCGGCCTCGGACTAACTATGGCTACACCTTC
few,TRBD1,TRBJ2-5,TRBV9,CASSNGTGGRETQYF,TGTGCCAGCAGCAACGGGACAGGGGGCAGGGAGACCCAGTACTTC
few,.,TRBJ2-2,TRBV9,CASSSTGRRASTGELFF,TGTGCCAGCAGCTCCACAGGGCGGAGGGCCTCCACCGGGGAGCTGTTTTTT
few,.,TRBJ1-4,TRBV5-1,CASSLDGKGELFF,TGCGCCAGCAGCTTGGACGGAAAGGGAGAACTGTTTTTT
few,.,TRBJ2-1,TRBV18,CASSPGVREQFF,TGTGCCAGCTCACCGGGGGTCCGTGAGCAGTTCTTC
.,.,TRBJ2-3,TRBV5-1,CASSPWAEGTDTQYF,TGCGCCAGCAGCCCCTGGGCGGAGGGCACAGATACGCAGTATTTT
.,TRBD2,TRBJ2-1,TRBV6-6,CASSYSRLAGGFKFF,TGTGCCAGCAGTTACTCGCGTCTAGCGGGGGGATTTAAGTTCTTC
.,.,TRBJ1-2,TRBV9,CASGGRVNYGYTF,TGTGCCAGTGGGGGACGGGTCAACTATGGCTACACCTTC
few,.,TRBJ2-5,TRBV28,CASRQETQYF,TGTGCCAGCAGACAAGAGACCCAGTACTTC
.,.,TRBJ2-7,TRBV28,CASSLGGYEQYF,TGTGCCAGCAGTTTAGGAGGCTACGAGCAGTACTTC
.,.,TRBJ1-2,TRBV29-1,CSVVRGGDYGHTF,TGCAGCGTTGTCAGGGGCGGAGACTATGGCCACACCTTC
.,.,TRBJ2-4,TRBV13,CASRKRDVGNIQYF,TGTGCCAGCAGAAAACGGGACGTAGGAAACATTCAGTACTTC
few,.,TRBJ1-2,TRBV2,CASSGGGDYGYTF,TGTGCCAGCAGTGGAGGGGGAGACTATGGCTACACCTTC
few,.,TRBJ2-1,TRBV29-1,CSVGTDHYNEQFF,TGCAGCGTTGGGACAGACCATTACAATGAGCAGTTCTTC
few,TRBD2,TRBJ2-3,TRBV5-1,CASSLIAGLAGGQDTQYF,TGCGCCAGCAGCTTGATAGCCGGACTAGCGGGGGGGCAAGATACGCAGTATTTT
.,.,TRBJ2-5,TRBV20-1,CSANREETQYF,TGCAGTGCAAACAGGGAAGAGACCCAGTACTTC
few,.,TRBJ2-3,TRBV30,CAWSVGGHTDTQYF,TGTGCCTGGAGTGTAGGAGGGCACACAGATACGCAGTATTTT
few,.,TRBJ1-2,TRBV14,CASSQKTHRPNYGYTF,TGTGCCAGCAGCCAAAAGACACACAGGCCAAACTATGGCTACACCTTC
.,.,TRBJ2-5,TRBV19,CASSIGQGEETQYF,TGTGCCAGTAGTATCGGCCAGGGAGAAGAGACCCAGTACTTC
few,TRBD2,TRBJ2-1,TRBV13,CASSLGPLAGGLSYNEQFF,TGTGCCAGCAGCTTAGGCCCTCTAGCGGGGGGTCTCTCCTACAATGAGCAGTTCTTC
.,.,TRBJ2-2,TRBV7-6,CASSLGQEDTGELFF,TGTGCCAGCAGCTTAGGGCAGGAAGACACCGGGGAGCTGTTTTTT
few,.,TRBJ1-1,TRBV7-7,CASSYRVNTEAFF,TGTGCTAGCAGCTACAGGGTTAACACTGAAGCTTTCTTT
few,.,TRBJ1-2,TRBV19,CASSIDSTNYGYTF,TGTGCCAGTAGTATCGACAGTACCAACTATGGCTACACCTTC
few,TRBD2,TRBJ2-1,TRBV29-1,CSLSGGARNEQFF,TGCAGCTTAAGCGGGGGGGCAAGAAATGAGCAGTTCTTC
.,TRBD1,TRBJ1-1,TRBV5-4,CASSSPGTGYTEAFF,TGTGCCAGCAGCTCACCCGGGACAGGGTACACTGAAGCTTTCTTT
.,TRBD1,TRBJ1-1,TRBV9,CASSVRGQGSTEAFF,TGTGCCAGCAGCGTAAGAGGACAGGGGTCTACTGAAGCTTTCTTT